The clone carrying this T cell receptor beta chain appeared many times. The source of the sample is a study of T cells in Graves' hyperthyroidism and ophthalmopathy. It was RNA transcripts that yielded the amplified TCR beta CDR3 regions. The TCR CDR3 was amplified in a first-round RT-PCR using the HTBI primer set. Via MiXCR, TCRdb re-called the multiplex PCR reads, giving one row per CDR3 protein. The table has about 380,000 distinct CDR3 sequences, approximately 14% seen once. The sequenced material came from blood. The source of this sequence is a woman aged 25 to 45 with Graves' ophthalmopathy.

CDR3 region: CASSVDGTGPGYEQYF. In DNA form, the CDR3 reads TGTGCCAGCAGCGTCGACGGAACGGGTCCGGGCTACGAGCAGTACTTC. The J gene is TRBJ2-7, the V gene TRBV9, with unresolved D. Trimming pared 2 bases from V and 3 bases from J, leaving 18 bases between. The CDR3 totals 16 residues. Germline V gene sequence: CDR1 SGDLS, CDR2 YYNGEE.